This T cell receptor (beta chain) came from a study of CD8+CD57+ T cells in acquired aplastic anemia listed by TCRdb under 2018. Notes on the research overall: A mean of around 3.2 ug of DNA, ranging from about 0.2 to 27.4 ug, was extracted from sorted CD4+ and CD8+ cells. A CD8+CD57+ expansion meant a frequency higher than the mean frequency seen in healthy subjects.

The patients picked for sequencing were ones in whom flow cytometry had shown an expansion of CD8+CD57+ cells. Severe acquired aplastic anemia was diagnosed in all patients according to International Study of Aplastic Anemia and Agranulocytosis and Camitta criteria. No therapy had been received by the patients at the time of blood sampling. The study deep-sequenced TCR repertoires of sorted CD4+ and CD8+ blood T cells from severe aplastic anemia patients and healthy subjects. In the USA, patient enrollment took place under clinicaltrials.gov protocols 00001620, 01623167, 00001397, 00071045, 00081523 and 00961064. Ficoll-Paque density gradient centrifugation was used to isolate peripheral blood mononuclear cells. Before DNA was extracted, CD4+ and CD8+ T cells were sorted using either FACS or magnetic beads. TCR beta VDJ combination and CDR3 sequence profiling used genomic DNA as the template. An Illumina HiSeq 2000 was the platform used for TCR repertoire sequencing. In the source study's methods: TRBV/TRBJ rearrangement plots, CDR3 size and DJ length profiles, and Simpson's diversity index were used to evaluate the repertoires. The immunodominant clone was defined as the most abundant DNA sequence in deep sequencing data. CDR3 amino acid sequences were screened for sharing across subjects and were compared with published repertoires and the VDJdb database. TCRdb trimmed public reads at Q25 via fastp, called clones via MiXCR and kept in-frame beta chains. Every distinct CDR3 protein forms one entry, paired with its most common genes and DNA. TCRdb assigned the V and J calls; the authors' analysis was not used. The sample table contains some 180,000 distinct CDR3 sequences; only one count was recorded for less than 65% of them. About 42% of the sample lies in the top ten.

Sequences SGHRS (CDR1) and YFSETQ (CDR2) are obtained from the germline V gene. Its CDR3 holds 15 amino acids, cysteine through phenylalanine. The entry retains the CDR3 DNA only, 45 bases that are in frame from base 1. Points on this clonotype: The antigen this receptor binds is unknown. One junction end does not reproduce the germline sequence, and a read error may be involved.

Paper-wide results and their limitations: Twenty-nine CD8+ CDR3 sequences were shared between patients and controls but appeared highly expressed in patients and within their immunodominant clones. Patients and healthy controls showed no significant difference in CD8+ Simpson's diversity (P=0.060).

The chain uses TRBV5-1 and TRBJ2-3, with TRBD2 perhaps the D gene, on 7 matching bases. The origin of this receptor is a human donor with aplastic anemia. Sequences were obtained from sorted CD4+, CD8+, or CD8+CD57+ T cells (not recorded which) from PBMCs. The DNA sequence reads TGCGCCAGCAGCTTGAGGGGGGGAAGCACAGGTACGCAGTATTTT. Its protein is CASSLRGGSTGTQYF.